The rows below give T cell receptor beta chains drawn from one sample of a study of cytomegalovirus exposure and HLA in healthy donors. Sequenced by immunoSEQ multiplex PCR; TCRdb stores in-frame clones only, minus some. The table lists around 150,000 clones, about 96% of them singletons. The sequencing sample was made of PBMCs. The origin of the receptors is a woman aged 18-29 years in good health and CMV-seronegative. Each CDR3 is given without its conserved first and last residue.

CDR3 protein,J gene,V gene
ASSEDRAEQY,TRBJ2-7,TRBV2
ASSPNSGSPLH,TRBJ1-6,TRBV18
AWSVVQGTDIQY,TRBJ2-4,TRBV30
ASSPGLAGGHHRYEQY,TRBJ2-7,TRBV5-1
ASSLQGLDTQY,TRBJ2-3,TRBV5-1
ASSLAGDTQY,TRBJ2-3,TRBV11-2
ASSPDGGSSGNTIY,TRBJ1-3,TRBV7-2
ASSLIRGGWADTQY,TRBJ2-3,TRBV5-1
ASSYRSGGTTQY,TRBJ2-3,TRBV6-5
ASSPGLRATQY,TRBJ2-5,TRBV27
ASSQTSGGAVYEQY,TRBJ2-7,TRBV5-1
ASSLIGLGTRNNEQF,TRBJ2-1,TRBV5-8
ASSAGTGAGNEKLF,TRBJ1-4,TRBV5-4
ASSPTDRSSRSYYGYT,TRBJ1-2,TRBV18
ASSLGSPNEQF,TRBJ2-1,TRBV7-3
ATSRETSPAYEQY,TRBJ2-7,TRBV15
ASSLPLGTGSYNEQF,TRBJ2-1,TRBV7-6
ASTSSGSGYGYT,TRBJ1-2,TRBV6-5
ASSIQGETEAF,TRBJ1-1,TRBV19
ASLGGGRDTDTQY,TRBJ2-3,TRBV4-1
ASSLGGVDTGELF,TRBJ2-2,TRBV7-3
ASSLDGGTTEAF,TRBJ1-1,TRBV5-4
ASSYSVQAYNEQF,TRBJ2-1,TRBV6-5
ASSQDLILPLNEQF,TRBJ2-1,TRBV4-3
ASSEQGSTGELF,TRBJ2-2,TRBV7-9
ARERSGGRSYEQY,TRBJ2-7,TRBV7-9
ASSLGLAGGEETQY,TRBJ2-5,TRBV7-6
ASSRGGPDTQY,TRBJ2-3,TRBV9
ASSIDYLAGNNEQF,TRBJ2-1,TRBV19